This T cell receptor (beta chain) emerged from a study of T cells after yellow fever vaccination. General study points: Post-booster samples contained most primary-vaccination clones (approximately 96% CD4, approximately 88% CD8). The secondary response was weaker but peaked faster, day 5 versus 15.

The CDR3 sequence is 12 residues long. V lost 5 bases, J lost 4 bases, and 8 bases lay in between. In germline, CDR1 is LNHDA, CDR2 SQIVND (reference sequence). This clonotype has at least ten counts. The target antigen is unknown. Template switching with 5'RACE generated the TCR cDNA and added a universal primer site and UMIs. TCRdb re-analysed the 5' RACE reads in MiXCR, keeping a single row per CDR3 protein. Of some 300,000 distinct CDR3 sequences detected, 7% to 9% appear once; the ten largest clones hold approximately 16%. This TCR was recovered from a man aged 18 to 30 who received the YFV17D yellow fever vaccine. This material consisted of PBMCs, taken more than 35 days after the first yellow fever vaccination. V is TRBV19 and J is TRBJ1-2, with D uncertain. The CDR3 protein is CASSVDSYGYTF. CDR3 nucleotide sequence: TGTGCCAGTAGTGTCGACTCCTATGGCTACACCTTC.